This T cell receptor beta chain came from a study of Graves' ophthalmopathy and Graves' hyperthyroidism. Amplification from RNA transcripts yielded the TCR beta CDR3 regions. First-round RT-PCR relied on HTBI primers, and a second-round multiplex PCR came next. TCRdb analysed the multiplex PCR reads with MiXCR anew, one entry per CDR3 protein. The sample records around 1.1 million distinct CDR3 sequences, roughly two fifths being singletons. CDR3 length equals 15 residues. Trimming removed 5 bases from V and 4 bases from J; junction bases left unmatched: 6. CDR1 and CDR2 from the germline V gene are MDHEN and SYDVKM. This clonotype was counted between two and nine times. Clinical symptoms, serum thyroxine, TRAb, thyroid ultrasound and orbital computed tomography determined diagnosis.

The chain is built from TRBV28 and TRBJ2-2; TRBD1 agrees at 8 bases. Sequencing was performed on peripheral blood or thyroid tissue (not recorded which). The clonotype originates from an adult man with Graves' hyperthyroidism. CDR3 nucleotide sequence: TGTGCCAGCAGTGCCCAGGGGGCTGGCACCGGGGAGCTGTTTTTT. Translation gives CASSAQGAGTGELFF.